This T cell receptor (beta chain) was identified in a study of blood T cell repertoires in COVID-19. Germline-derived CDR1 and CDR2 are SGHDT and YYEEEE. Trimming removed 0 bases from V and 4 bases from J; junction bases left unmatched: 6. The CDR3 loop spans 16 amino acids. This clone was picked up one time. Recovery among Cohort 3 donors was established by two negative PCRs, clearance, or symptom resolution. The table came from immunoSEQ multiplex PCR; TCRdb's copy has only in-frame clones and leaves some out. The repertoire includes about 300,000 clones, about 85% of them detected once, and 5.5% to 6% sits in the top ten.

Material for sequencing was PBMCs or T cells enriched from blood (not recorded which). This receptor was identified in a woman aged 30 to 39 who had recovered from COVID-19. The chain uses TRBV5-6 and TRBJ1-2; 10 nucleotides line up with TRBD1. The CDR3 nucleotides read TGTGCCAGCAGCTTGGGCGACAGGGGGCCGGGCTATGGCTACACCTTC. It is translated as CASSLGDRGPGYGYTF.